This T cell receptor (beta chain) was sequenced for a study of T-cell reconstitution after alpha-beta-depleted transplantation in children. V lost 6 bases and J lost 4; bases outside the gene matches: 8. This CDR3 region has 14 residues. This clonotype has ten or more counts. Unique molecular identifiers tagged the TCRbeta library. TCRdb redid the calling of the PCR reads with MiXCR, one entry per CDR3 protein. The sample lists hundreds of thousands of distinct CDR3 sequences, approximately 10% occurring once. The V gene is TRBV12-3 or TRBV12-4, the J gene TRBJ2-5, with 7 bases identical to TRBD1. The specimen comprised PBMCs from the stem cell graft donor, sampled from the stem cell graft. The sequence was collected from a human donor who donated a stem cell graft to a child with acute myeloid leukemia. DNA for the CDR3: TGTGCCAGCAGCCATAGACAGGGTCCAGAGACCCAGTACTTC. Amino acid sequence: CASSHRQGPETQYF.